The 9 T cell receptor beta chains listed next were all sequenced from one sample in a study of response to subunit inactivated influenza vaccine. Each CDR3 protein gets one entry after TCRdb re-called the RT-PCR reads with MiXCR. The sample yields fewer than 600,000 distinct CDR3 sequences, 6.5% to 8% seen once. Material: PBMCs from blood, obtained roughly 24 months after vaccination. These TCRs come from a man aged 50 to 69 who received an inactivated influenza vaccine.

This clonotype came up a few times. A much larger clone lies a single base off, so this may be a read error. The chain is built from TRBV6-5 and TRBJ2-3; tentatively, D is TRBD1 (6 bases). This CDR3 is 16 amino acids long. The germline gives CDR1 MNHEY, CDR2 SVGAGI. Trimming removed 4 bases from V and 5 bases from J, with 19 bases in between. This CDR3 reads CASSSALTPRGDTQYF. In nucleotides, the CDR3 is TGTGCCAGCAGTTCAGCCCTGACGCCCAGGGGAGATACGCAGTATTTT.

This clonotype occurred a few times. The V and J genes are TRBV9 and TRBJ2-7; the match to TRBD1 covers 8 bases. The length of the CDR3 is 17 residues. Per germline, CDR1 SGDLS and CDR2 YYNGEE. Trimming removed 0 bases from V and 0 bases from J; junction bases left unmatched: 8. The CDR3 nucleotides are TGTGCCAGCAGCGTAGCGGGCGGGACAGGACCCTCCTACGAGCAGTACTTC. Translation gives CASSVAGGTGPSYEQYF.

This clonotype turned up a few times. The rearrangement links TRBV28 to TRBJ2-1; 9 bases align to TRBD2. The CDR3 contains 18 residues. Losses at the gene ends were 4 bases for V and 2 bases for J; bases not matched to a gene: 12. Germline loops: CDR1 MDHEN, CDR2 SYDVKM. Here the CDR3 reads CASSSFQKSGRTYNEQFF. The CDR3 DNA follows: TGTGCCAGCAGTTCGTTCCAGAAGAGCGGGAGGACCTACAATGAGCAGTTCTTC. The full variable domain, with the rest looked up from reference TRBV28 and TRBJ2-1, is DVKVTQSSRYLVKRTGEKVFLECVQDMDHENMFWYRQDPGLGLRLIYFSYDVKMKEKGDIPEGYSVSREKKERFSLILESASTNQTSMYLCASSSFQKSGRTYNEQFFGPGTRLTVL.

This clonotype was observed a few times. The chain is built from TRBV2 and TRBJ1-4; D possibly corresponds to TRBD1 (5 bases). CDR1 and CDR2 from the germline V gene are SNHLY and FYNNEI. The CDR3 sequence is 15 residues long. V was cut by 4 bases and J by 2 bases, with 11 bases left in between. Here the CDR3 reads CASSVQGGTNEKLFF. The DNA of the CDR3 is TGTGCCAGCAGTGTCCAGGGAGGCACTAATGAAAAACTGTTTTTT.

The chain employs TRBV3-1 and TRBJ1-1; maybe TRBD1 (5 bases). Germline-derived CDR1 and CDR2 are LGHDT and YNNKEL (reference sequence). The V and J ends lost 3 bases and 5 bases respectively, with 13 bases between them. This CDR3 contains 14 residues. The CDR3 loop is CASSHMNGGTEAFF. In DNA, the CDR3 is TGTGCCAGCAGCCACATGAACGGGGGTACTGAAGCTTTCTTT.

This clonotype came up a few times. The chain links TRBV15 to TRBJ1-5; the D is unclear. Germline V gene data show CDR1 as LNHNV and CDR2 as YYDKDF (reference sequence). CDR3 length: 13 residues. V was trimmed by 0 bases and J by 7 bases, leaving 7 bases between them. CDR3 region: CATSRDKVQPQHF. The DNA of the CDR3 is TGTGCCACCAGCAGAGATAAGGTACAGCCCCAGCATTTT. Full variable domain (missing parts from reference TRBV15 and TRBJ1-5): DAMVIQNPRYQVTQFGKPVTLSCSQTLNHNVMYWYQQKSSQAPKLLFHYYDKDFNNEADTPDNFQSRRPNTSFCFLDIRSPGLGDTAMYLCATSRDKVQPQHFGDGTRLSIL.

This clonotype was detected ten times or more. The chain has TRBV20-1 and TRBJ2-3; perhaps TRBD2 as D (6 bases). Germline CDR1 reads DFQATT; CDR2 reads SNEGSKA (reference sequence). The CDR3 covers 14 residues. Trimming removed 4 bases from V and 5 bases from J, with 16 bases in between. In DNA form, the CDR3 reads TGCAGTGCTATCCGGGACTCTCAGCGAGATACGCAGTATTTT. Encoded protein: CSAIRDSQRDTQYF.

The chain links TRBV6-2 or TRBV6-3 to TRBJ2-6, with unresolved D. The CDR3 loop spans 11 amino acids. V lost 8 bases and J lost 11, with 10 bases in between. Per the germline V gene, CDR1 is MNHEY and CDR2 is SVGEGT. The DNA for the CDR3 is TGTGCCAGCGGAGTTAGGGACGTCCTGACTTTC. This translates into CASGVRDVLTF.

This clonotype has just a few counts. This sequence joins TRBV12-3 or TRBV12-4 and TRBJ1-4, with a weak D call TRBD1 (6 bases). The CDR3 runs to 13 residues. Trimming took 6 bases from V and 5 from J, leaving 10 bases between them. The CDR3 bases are TGTGCCAGCAGGGGACAACCAAATGAAAAACTGTTTTTT. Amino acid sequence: CASRGQPNEKLFF.